The source of this TCR beta chain is a study of shared clonotypes between healthy human individuals. Study-wide findings and caveats: Larger richness was generally estimated for naive than memory subsets.

The length of the CDR3 is 14 residues. CDR1 and CDR2 from the germline V gene are GTSNPN and SVGIG (reference sequence). V lost 0 bases to trimming and J lost 5 bases, with 8 bases between them. An assay was performed, and its level was deep. DNA at about 210 ng, about 30,000 T cell genomes, went into sorted-subset replicate PCRs. Clones were read by immunoSEQ multiplex PCR, and TCRdb kept only the in-frame ones, dropping some. In the table there are 980,000 or so clones, 70% to 85% of which are singletons. Turning to this clone: The antigen remains undetermined.

The study drew all its donors from Caucasian adults living in Nashville, Tennessee. The sequenced sample consisted of memory CD4+ T cells sorted from blood. As to subset: CD45RA-negative fraction. V gene TRBV30 combines with J gene TRBJ1-6, with D unresolved. The clonotype was recovered from a young man in good health. CDR3 region: CAWSVGSNNSPLHF. In DNA form, the CDR3 reads TGTGCCTGGAGTGTGGGGAGCAATAATTCACCCCTCCACTTT.